This T cell receptor (beta chain) derives from a study of identical twins. Findings of the study overall: Models underestimated how often monozygotic twins shared out-of-frame TCR alpha. Where beta out-of-frame sequences were concerned, excess twin sharing was weaker. Out-of-frame alpha sequences common to twins exhibited an excess of low generation probability.

A single record per CDR3 protein comes from TCRdb applying MiXCR to the 5' RACE reads. The table has 690,000 or so distinct CDR3 sequences, about 9.4% seen once. With respect to this clonotype: The antigen remains unidentified.

This CDR3 has 13 amino acids. Trimming removed 3 bases from V and 4 bases from J, with 7 bases in between. Germline assignment: CDR1 MNHEY and CDR2 SMNVEV (reference sequence). The sample was also reused in another study, on yellow fever vaccine responses in identical twins. From that second work: On the reported evidence, twins' vaccine T cell responses seemed partly convergent and partly personalized.

The receptor's source is a young woman in good health. What was sequenced was PBMCs. The rearrangement links TRBV27 to TRBJ2-1, with D possibly matching TRBD1 (6 bases). The CDR3 loop is CASSFGQYNEQFF. The DNA for the CDR3 is TGTGCCAGCAGTTTCGGACAGTACAATGAGCAGTTCTTC.